The clone carrying this T cell receptor (beta chain) has at least ten counts. The sample originates from a study of CD8 T cells in ankylosing spondylitis. TCRdb re-called the 5' RACE reads with MiXCR, one entry per CDR3 protein. Among tens of thousands of distinct CDR3 sequences listed, over 5.5% were seen once. The CDR3 sequence is 15 residues long. Between the trimmed V and J ends, which lost 1 base and 7 bases, there was a span of 18 bases. The germline V gene encodes CDR1 SGHNT and CDR2 YYREEE (reference sequence). This chain joins TRBV5-4 and TRBJ2-7; D is uncertain. This receptor was taken from a male donor with ankylosing spondylitis or in good health (not recorded which). Sequencing was carried out using blood, either unsorted or a sorted T cell fraction (not recorded which). CDR3 in amino acids: CASSLSASRNGEQYF. DNA of the CDR3: TGTGCCAGCAGCTTGTCCGCGTCTAGGAACGGGGAGCAGTACTTC.